The 5 T cell receptor beta chains below were found in one sample sequenced in a study of CD8 T cells in Susac syndrome. The RNA input was roughly 0.45 to 1 ug, and it was reverse transcribed with random hexamers. TCRdb ran MiXCR on the immunoSEQ multiplex PCR reads and lists one entry per CDR3 protein. The sample lists a few hundred thousand distinct CDR3 sequences, 80% to 90% seen once, with over 0.1% in the top ten. Sequences were obtained from CD8+ T cells from PBMCs. Receptors originate from a human donor with multiple sclerosis.

V usage is TRBV2 and J usage is TRBJ1-1, with a weak D call TRBD1 (6 bases). V was shortened by 3 bases and J by 1 base, with 12 bases between the two germline ends. Germline loops: CDR1 SNHLY, CDR2 FYNNEI. The CDR3 is 15 amino acids. CDR3 DNA sequence: TGTGCCAGCAGTGAGTGGACAGAGGCGAACACTGAAGCTTTCTTT. Protein product: CASSEWTEANTEAFF. The whole variable domain, filled in from reference TRBV2 and TRBJ1-1, reads EPEVTQTPSHQVTQMGQEVILRCVPISNHLYFYWYRQILGQKVEFLVSFYNNEISEKSEIFDDQFSVERPDGSNFTLKIRSTKLEDSAMYFCASSEWTEANTEAFFGQGTRLTVV.

A single count supports this clonotype. The V and J genes are TRBV9 and TRBJ1-2; 8 positions match TRBD1. Germline V gene sequence: CDR1 SGDLS, CDR2 YYNGEE. J gave up 3 bases and V 2 bases, and 6 bases lay outside the gene matches. The CDR3 totals 15 residues. The CDR3 bases are TGTGCCAGCAGCGTTGACAGGGGTTCACACTATGGCTACACCTTC. Translating it yields CASSVDRGSHYGYTF.

The chain employs TRBV4-1 and TRBJ2-1; TRBD1 matches 9 bases. The CDR3 contains 17 residues. V lost 0 bases to trimming and J lost 4 bases; unmatched junction nucleotides: 7. Germline CDR1 reads MGHRA; CDR2 reads YSYEKL. CDR3 sequence: CASSQDGTGKFYNEQFF. CDR3 nucleotide sequence: TGCGCCAGCAGCCAAGATGGGACAGGGAAGTTTTACAATGAGCAGTTCTTC.

The chain employs TRBV7-9 and TRBJ2-5; 10 positions agree with TRBD2. Trimming removed 0 bases from V and 3 bases from J; junction bases left unmatched: 10. The CDR3 sequence is 18 residues long. Germline CDR1 SEHNR, CDR2 FQNEAQ (reference sequence). The CDR3 is CASSLALALAGEEETQYF. The CDR3 DNA is TGTGCCAGCAGCTTAGCCTTAGCCCTAGCGGGAGAAGAAGAGACCCAGTACTTC.

The genes are TRBV12-5 and TRBJ2-1; D is possibly TRBD1 (6 bases). The V end lost 5 bases, the J end lost 5 bases, and 25 bases lay between the germline ends. The CDR3 has 18 residues. The germline CDR1 and CDR2 sequences are LGHNT and FRNRAP. CDR3 amino acids: CASGLDFRDTYLNNEQFF. CDR3 DNA: TGTGCTAGTGGTCTCGACTTCCGGGACACTTACCTCAACAATGAGCAGTTCTTC.